The clone carrying this T cell receptor beta chain came up many times. Its target is not known. These data originate in a study of blood T cells in healthy people across ages. General observations from the study: Greater diversity and more naive CD4+ cells were seen in long-lived donors than in aged donors.

The CDR3 loop spans 13 amino acids. Germline-derived CDR1 and CDR2 are MRHNA and SNTAGT. V was shortened by 5 bases and J by 3 bases, with 7 bases between the two germline ends. The use of a sample-barcoded 5' primer and a J-beta primer mix characterized a second PCR of about 7 to 12 cycles. TCRdb called the 5' RACE reads again in MiXCR, with one record for every CDR3 protein. The table lists 800,000 or so distinct CDR3 sequences, around 25% of them singletons. These records were also assigned to another study, of T cells of mothers and their children. According to that study: Using the M1S primer, the second PCR added sample barcodes along with 2-4 random nucleotides.

This sequence was found in a boy aged 5-17 years in good health. V is TRBV6-4 and J is TRBJ2-2; weak D call: TRBD2 (6 bases). Sequencing used blood. CDR3 DNA sequence: TGTGCCAGCAGTTCGGGGGACACCGGGGAGCTGTTTTTT. The encoded protein is CASSSGDTGELFF.